The clone carrying this T cell receptor beta chain has ten or more counts. Its antigen is undetermined. This sample is part of a study of T cell repertoires in cytomegalovirus infection. Study-level background: Shared public TCR beta signatures pointed to both CMV infection and a matching HLA type.

J was trimmed by 6 bases and V by 6 bases; bases with no gene match: 2. The length of the CDR3 is 13 residues. Germline V lookup: CDR1 SEHNR, CDR2 FQNEAQ (reference sequence). From the reads, TCRdb called clonotypes with MiXCR, one entry per CDR3 protein. Among 700,000 to 900,000 distinct CDR3 sequences listed, almost 30% were seen once. This chain joins TRBV7-9 and TRBJ2-2, with 9 positions matching TRBD2. Sequenced here: cultured CD8+ T cells from PBMCs, sampled from culture after CMV antigen stimulation. This receptor was taken from a human donor in good health (CMV status not recorded). Some clones in this sample may be carry-over from other donors' samples. This CDR3 reads CASSRTSAGELFF. As DNA, the CDR3 is TGTGCCAGCAGTCGGACTAGCGCCGGGGAGCTGTTTTTT.